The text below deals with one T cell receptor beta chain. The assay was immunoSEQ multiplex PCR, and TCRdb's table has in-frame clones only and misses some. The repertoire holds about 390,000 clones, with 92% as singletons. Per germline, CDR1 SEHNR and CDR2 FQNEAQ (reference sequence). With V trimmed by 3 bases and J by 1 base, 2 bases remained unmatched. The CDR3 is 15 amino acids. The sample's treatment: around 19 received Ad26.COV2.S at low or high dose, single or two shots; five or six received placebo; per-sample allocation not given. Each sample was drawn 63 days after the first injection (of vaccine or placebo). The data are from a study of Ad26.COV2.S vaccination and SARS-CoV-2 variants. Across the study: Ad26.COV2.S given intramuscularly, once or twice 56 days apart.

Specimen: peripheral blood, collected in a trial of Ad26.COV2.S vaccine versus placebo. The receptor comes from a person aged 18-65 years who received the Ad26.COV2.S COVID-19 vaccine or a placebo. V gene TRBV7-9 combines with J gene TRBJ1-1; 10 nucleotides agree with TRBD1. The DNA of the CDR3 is TGTGCCAGCAGCTTCGGACAGGGGGAGAACACTGAAGCTTTCTTT. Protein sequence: CASSFGQGENTEAFF.